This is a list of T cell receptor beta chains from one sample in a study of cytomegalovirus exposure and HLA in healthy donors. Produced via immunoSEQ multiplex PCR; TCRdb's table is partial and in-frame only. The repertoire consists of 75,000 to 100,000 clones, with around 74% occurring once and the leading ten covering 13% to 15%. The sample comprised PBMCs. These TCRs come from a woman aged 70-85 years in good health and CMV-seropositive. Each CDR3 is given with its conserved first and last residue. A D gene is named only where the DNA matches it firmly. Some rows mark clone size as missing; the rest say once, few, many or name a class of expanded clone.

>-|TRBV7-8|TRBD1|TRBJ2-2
CASSSFRGLGGELFF
TGTGCCAGCAGCTCATTCAGGGGGCTCGGCGGGGAGCTGTTTTTT
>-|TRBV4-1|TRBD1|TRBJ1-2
CASSQDPDRGNFYGYTF
TGCGCCAGCAGCCAAGATCCAGACAGGGGGAACTTCTATGGCTACACCTTC
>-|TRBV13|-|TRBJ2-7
CASSQGSSEQYF
TGTGCCAGCAGCCAAGGGAGTTCCGAGCAGTACTTC
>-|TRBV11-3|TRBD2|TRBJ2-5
CASSTWTSGRPETQYF
TGTGCCAGCAGCACCTGGACTAGCGGGAGGCCAGAGACCCAGTACTTC
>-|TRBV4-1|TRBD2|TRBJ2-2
CASSLRTETTSGSDTGELFF
TGCGCCAGCAGCCTCAGGACAGAGACAACTAGCGGGAGTGACACCGGGGAGCTGTTTTTT
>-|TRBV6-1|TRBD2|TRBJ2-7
CASSEAGRGFIDEQYF
TGTGCCAGCAGTGAAGCGGGGAGGGGTTTTATTGACGAGCAGTACTTC
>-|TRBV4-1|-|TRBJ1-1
CASSPLAGRFTEAFF
TGCGCCAGCAGCCCCTTAGCAGGGAGGTTCACTGAAGCTTTCTTT
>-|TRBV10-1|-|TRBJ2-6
CASSPSGANVLTF
TGCGCCAGCAGTCCCTCGGGGGCCAACGTCCTGACTTTC
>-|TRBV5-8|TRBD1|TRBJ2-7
CASSLNAGGAVLQYF
TGTGCCAGCAGCTTGAACGCAGGGGGCGCGGTGTTGCAGTACTTC
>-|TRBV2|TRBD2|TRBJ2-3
CASSFSGSEDTQYF
TGTGCCAGCAGTTTTAGCGGGAGTGAGGATACGCAGTATTTT
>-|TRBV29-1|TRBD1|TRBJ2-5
CSVVGTGGLWTQYF
TGCAGCGTTGTTGGGACAGGGGGCCTTTGGACCCAGTACTTC
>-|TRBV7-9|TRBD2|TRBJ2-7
CASSLLAGEIYEQYF
TGTGCCAGCAGCTTACTAGCGGGAGAAATCTACGAGCAGTACTTC
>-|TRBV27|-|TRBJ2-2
CASSTRGGTGELFF
TGTGCCAGCAGCACAAGAGGGGGAACCGGGGAGCTGTTTTTT
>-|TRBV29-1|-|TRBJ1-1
CSVEDPGTEAFF
TGCAGCGTTGAAGACCCCGGCACTGAAGCTTTCTTT
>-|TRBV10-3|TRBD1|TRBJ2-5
CAISGGTGGAKTQYF
TGTGCCATCAGTGGGGGGACAGGGGGCGCAAAGACCCAGTACTTC
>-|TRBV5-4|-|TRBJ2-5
CASSQDRTLQETQYF
TGTGCCAGCAGCCAAGACAGGACCCTCCAAGAGACCCAGTACTTC
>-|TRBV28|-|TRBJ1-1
CASSLRERGSEAFF
TGTGCCAGCAGCCTACGTGAAAGAGGGTCTGAAGCTTTCTTT
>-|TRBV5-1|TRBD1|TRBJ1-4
CASSPGTGNFEKLFF
TGCGCCAGCAGCCCCGGGACAGGGAATTTCGAAAAACTGTTTTTT
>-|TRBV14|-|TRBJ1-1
CASSQAGRGNTEAFF
TGTGCCAGCAGCCAAGCGGGGAGGGGGAACACTGAAGCTTTCTTT
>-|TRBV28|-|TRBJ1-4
CASTPLTGQNEKLFF
TGTGCCAGCACCCCCCTGACAGGCCAAAATGAAAAACTGTTTTTT
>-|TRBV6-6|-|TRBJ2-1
CASSPRGGSYNEQFF
TGTGCCAGCAGCCCGAGGGGGGGCTCCTACAATGAGCAGTTCTTC
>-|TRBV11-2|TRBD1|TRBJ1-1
CASSSRTGALNTEAFF
TGTGCCAGCAGCTCAAGGACAGGCGCTTTGAACACTGAAGCTTTCTTT
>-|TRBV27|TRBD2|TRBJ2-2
CASSPGGRVTGELFF
TGTGCCAGCAGCCCGGGGGGGCGGGTCACCGGGGAGCTGTTTTTT
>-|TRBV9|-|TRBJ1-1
CASSGHWGEGNTEAFF
TGTGCCAGCAGCGGGCACTGGGGAGAAGGGAACACTGAAGCTTTCTTT
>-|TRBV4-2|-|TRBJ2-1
CASSPGRPYNEQFF
TGTGCCAGCAGCCCGGGTCGTCCCTACAATGAGCAGTTCTTC
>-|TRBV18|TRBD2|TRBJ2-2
CASSPYLLAGESGELFF
TGTGCCAGCTCACCATACTTGCTAGCGGGAGAATCCGGGGAGCTGTTTTTT
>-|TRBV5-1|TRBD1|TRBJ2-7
CASSQGQGALYEQYF
TGCGCCAGCAGCCAGGGACAGGGGGCCCTCTACGAGCAGTACTTC
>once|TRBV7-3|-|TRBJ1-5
CASSLGGNSNQPQHF
TGTGCCAGCAGCTTGGGGGGGAACAGCAATCAGCCCCAGCATTTT
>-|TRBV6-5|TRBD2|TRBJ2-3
CASSYSAAGADTQYF
TGTGCCAGCAGTTACTCGGCAGCGGGGGCGGATACGCAGTATTTT
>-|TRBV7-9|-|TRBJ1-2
CSSSPEGGGYTF
TGTTCCAGCAGCCCCGAGGGCGGAGGCTACACCTTC
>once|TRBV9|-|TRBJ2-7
CASSPQQGNYEQYF
TGTGCCAGCAGCCCCCAGCAGGGGAACTACGAGCAGTACTTC
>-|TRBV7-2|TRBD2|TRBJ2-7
CASSLEASGVYEQYF
TGTGCCAGCAGCTTAGAAGCTAGCGGAGTCTACGAGCAGTACTTC
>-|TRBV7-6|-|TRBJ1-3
CASSLDEGGSGNTIYF
TGTGCCAGCAGCTTAGATGAAGGGGGCTCTGGAAACACCATATATTTT
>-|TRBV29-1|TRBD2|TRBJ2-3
CSVEGGAGGPDTQYF
TGCAGCGTTGAAGGGGGAGCGGGAGGGCCGGATACGCAGTATTTT
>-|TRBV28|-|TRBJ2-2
CASSWPGSRTGELFF
TGTGCCAGCAGTTGGCCAGGGTCGCGCACCGGGGAGCTGTTTTTT
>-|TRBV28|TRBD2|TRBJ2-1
CASLLAGVGSNEQFF
TGTGCCAGCCTTCTAGCGGGAGTTGGAAGCAATGAGCAGTTCTTC
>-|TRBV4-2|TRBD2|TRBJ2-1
CASSPSKLAENNEQFF
TGTGCCAGCAGCCCTTCGAAACTAGCGGAGAACAATGAGCAGTTCTTC
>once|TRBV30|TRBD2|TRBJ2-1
CAWGLKLARGANEQFF
TGTGCCTGGGGACTTAAACTAGCGAGAGGGGCCAATGAGCAGTTCTTC
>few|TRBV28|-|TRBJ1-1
CASSYTRGAFF
TGTGCCAGCAGTTACACCAGGGGAGCTTTCTTT
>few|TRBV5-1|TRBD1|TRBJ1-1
CASSLLVQGTEAFF
TGCGCCAGCAGCCTCCTCGTACAGGGGACTGAAGCTTTCTTT
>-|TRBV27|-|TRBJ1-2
CASRTGNYGYTF
TGTGCCAGCAGAACAGGGAACTATGGCTACACCTTC
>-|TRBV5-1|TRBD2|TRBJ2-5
CASSLGLAEQETQYF
TGCGCCAGCAGCTTGGGACTAGCGGAGCAAGAGACCCAGTACTTC
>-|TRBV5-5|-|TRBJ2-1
CASSPYNEQFF
TGTGCCAGCAGCCCTTACAATGAGCAGTTCTTC
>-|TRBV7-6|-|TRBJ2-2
CASSPTGLYTGELFF
TGTGCCAGCAGTCCGACAGGACTTTACACCGGGGAGCTGTTTTTT
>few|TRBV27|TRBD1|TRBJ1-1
CASSLRAGGTEAFF
TGTGCCAGCAGTTTAAGGGCAGGGGGCACTGAAGCTTTCTTT
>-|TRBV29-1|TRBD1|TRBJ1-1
CSAGQAMNTEAFF
TGCAGCGCCGGACAGGCCATGAACACTGAAGCTTTCTTT
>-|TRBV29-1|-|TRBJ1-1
CSVTPQGRVGGTEAFF
TGCAGCGTTACCCCACAGGGTAGGGTTGGCGGCACTGAAGCTTTCTTT
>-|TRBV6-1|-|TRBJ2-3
CASSLSGFTDTQYF
TGTGCCAGCAGCCTATCGGGGTTCACAGATACGCAGTATTTT
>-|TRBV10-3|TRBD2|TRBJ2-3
CAMRTSSSTDTQYF
TGTGCCATGCGGACTAGCAGTAGCACAGATACGCAGTATTTT
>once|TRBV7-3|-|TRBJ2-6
CASSHRASGANVLTF
TGTGCCAGCAGCCATCGAGCCTCTGGGGCCAACGTCCTGACTTTC
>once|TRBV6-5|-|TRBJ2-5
CASGRPYETQYF
TGTGCCAGCGGCCGTCCGTATGAGACCCAGTACTTC
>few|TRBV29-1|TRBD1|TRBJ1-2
CSVGQGLGYTF
TGCAGCGTAGGACAGGGTCTCGGCTACACCTTC
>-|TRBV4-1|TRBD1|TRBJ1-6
CASSPTKGTGGNSPLHF
TGCGCCAGCAGCCCCACGAAGGGCACAGGGGGCAATTCACCCCTCCACTTT
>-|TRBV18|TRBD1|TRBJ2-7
CASSPGTGSFRTSYEQYF
TGTGCCAGCTCCCCCGGGACAGGGAGTTTCAGAACCTCCTACGAGCAGTACTTC
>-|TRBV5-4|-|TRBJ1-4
CASSLGQENEKLFF
TGTGCCAGCAGCTTGGGACAGGAGAATGAAAAACTGTTTTTT